This T cell receptor (beta chain) came from a study of T cell responses to AZD1222 COVID-19 vaccine (dated by TCRdb to the early 2020s). About the study as a whole: AZD1222 recipients whose second dose came at about 4 weeks and those whose second dose came at about 12 weeks were combined into one group, since spike-specific TCR depth and breadth did not differ between the two schedules. A total of 233 trial participants underwent TCR sequencing, of whom about 200 had received two doses of AZD1222 and roughly 26 had received two doses of the MenACWY control vaccine. Trial participants were enrolled into age subgroups of 18-55, 56-69 and 70-plus years, which contained about 150, 27 and 61 TCR-sequenced participants, respectively.

Findings and caveats that apply to the study as a whole: Most participants were white British and females outnumbered males, and the authors suggested that clonal diversity may have been underestimated. The 56-69-year group was small, and its depth increase did not reach significance, likely because of low power. Conclusions about previously exposed vaccinees are limited, since just 5 to 7 AZD1222 recipients were seropositive for SARS-CoV-2 at baseline. Nearly half of unique spike-specific TCRs reportedly recognized epitopes outside regions mutated in the B.1.351 and B.1.1.7 variants. CD4 TCRs associated with the vaccine covered the entire spike protein, and the dominant responses were in regions 160-218 and 743-854. A significant rise in spike-specific TCR breadth and depth was observed after two AZD1222 doses relative to day 0 and relative to MenACWY recipients. Because no samples from the day 14 peak response were available, repertoires could be characterized only after the peak T cell response.

The meaning of the sample's time point label: baseline before first vaccination. Vaccinee samples were obtained from the UK trials COV001 and COV002, which included a single-blind randomized controlled phase 2/3 trial of AZD1222 (ChAdOx1 nCoV-19) in healthy adults. For TCRbeta chain sequencing, PBMC samples were collected from trial participants at day 0 and at day 28 after the second dose. From the germline V gene (reference sequence), CDR1 is MNHEY and CDR2 is SMNVEV. V trim: 3 bases; J trim: 9 bases; unmatched bases: 7. Including cysteine and phenylalanine, the CDR3 has 15 amino acids. Only the CDR3 DNA is retained, 45 bases long and in frame from the first base. Remarks on this clone: The antigen it binds to is not known. No clone much larger than this one lies a single base away; base qualities are absent.

The CDR3 regions of human TCRbeta chains were subjected to immunosequencing. On the study's bioinformatics: TCRs in the repertoires were matched against a reference library of SARS-CoV-2-specific TCRs that had been generated with the MIRA antigen-specificity platform. Breadth was defined as the fraction of unique TCRs that were SARS-CoV-2-associated. Depth was defined as the fraction of total T cells that were SARS-CoV-2-associated. Each spike-specific TCR was assigned to its reactive spike region and to a CD4 or CD8 class using the MIRA data. Log10-transformed breadth and depth values were compared by one-way ANOVA with Sidak's multiple comparisons tests. TCRdb holds this immuneACCESS table with in-frame rearrangements only. Some clones are missing; in checked studies, unresolved V genes explain under half, and the rest has no known cause. V, J and clone size are taken as reported in that table, and D and trimming were inferred from the DNA itself. Counted in this sample were about 85,000 clones; 88% of them appeared once. The ten largest clones represent 4.5% to 6% of the sample.

This receptor was identified in an adult in good health. This chain is built from TRBV27 and TRBJ2-1, with 11 bases matching TRBD2. The source material was peripheral blood, sampled on day 0 of AZD1222 vaccination. The CDR3 region reads CASSFVTSGRAEQFF. The DNA sequence is as follows: TGTGCCAGCAGTTTCGTAACTAGCGGGAGAGCTGAGCAGTTCTTC.